The next 28 T cell receptor beta chains were all read from a single sample in a study of blood T cell repertoires in COVID-19. The method was immunoSEQ multiplex PCR; TCRdb's version includes in-frame clones alone and lacks a portion of them. The table lists about 160,000 clones, roughly 88% of them singletons, with less than 8% in the top ten. The material sequenced was PBMCs or T cells enriched from blood (not recorded which). The source is a woman aged 45-65 years who had recovered from COVID-19.

This rearrangement joins TRBV3-1 (or the pseudogene TRBV3-2) to TRBJ1-1, with D unresolved. Germline CDR1 reads LGHDT; CDR2 reads YNNKEL (reference sequence). The CDR3 runs 15 residues. Deletions cut 1 base from V and 0 bases from J, with 9 bases between. DNA for the CDR3: TGTGCCAGCAGCCAAGGTTACAGTTTGAACACTGAAGCTTTCTTT. Its translation: CASSQGYSLNTEAFF.

V is TRBV27 and J is TRBJ2-6; D is uncertain. The V and J ends lost 2 bases and 1 base respectively, with 3 bases between them. The CDR3 is 14 amino acids. Germline V gives CDR1 MNHEY, CDR2 SMNVEV (reference sequence). The DNA for the CDR3 is TGTGCCAGCAGTTTAACTTCTGGGGCCAACGTCCTGACTTTC. Translating it yields CASSLTSGANVLTF.

The rearrangement links TRBV27 to TRBJ2-2; D is possibly TRBD1 (5 bases). CDR3 length: 15 amino acids. Germline V lookup: CDR1 MNHEY, CDR2 SMNVEV (reference sequence). The V and J ends lost 3 bases and 5 bases respectively, with 13 bases between them. The CDR3 DNA follows: TGTGCCAGCAGTTTTCCGCAGGGTGGTACCGGGGAGCTGTTTTTT. Protein: CASSFPQGGTGELFF.

The genes are TRBV15 and TRBJ2-1; a weak D match, TRBD2 (6 bases). The V gene lost 5 bases and the J gene lost 9 bases, with 17 bases spanning the gap. The CDR3 totals 14 residues. Germline-derived CDR1 and CDR2 are LNHNV and YYDKDF (reference sequence). The CDR3 region has the DNA TGTGCCACCAGCGTGGGACTCACAATAAGTGAGCAGTTCTTC. Translation: CATSVGLTISEQFF. The full variable domain, with the rest looked up from reference TRBV15 and TRBJ2-1, is DAMVIQNPRYQVTQFGKPVTLSCSQTLNHNVMYWYQQKSSQAPKLLFHYYDKDFNNEADTPDNFQSRRPNTSFCFLDIRSPGLGDTAMYLCATSVGLTISEQFFGPGTRLTVL.

This chain uses TRBV20-1 with TRBJ1-3; D is ambiguous. This CDR3 region has 15 residues. V was cut by 3 bases and J by 0 bases, with 12 bases left in between. Germline CDR1 reads DFQATT; CDR2 reads SNEGSKA (reference sequence). CDR3 loop: CSASARPVSGNTIYF. The DNA for the CDR3 is TGCAGTGCTAGTGCCAGGCCGGTCTCTGGAAACACCATATATTTT.

V is TRBV4-3 and J is TRBJ1-2, with TRBD1 matching 9 bases. V lost 3 bases, J lost 5 bases, and 1 base stayed unmatched. The CDR3 has 13 amino acids. Per germline, CDR1 LGHNA and CDR2 YSLEER. The chain's CDR3 is CASSQDRGYGYTF. The CDR3 nucleotides are TGCGCCAGCAGCCAGGACAGGGGATATGGCTACACCTTC.

The V and J genes are TRBV6-5 and TRBJ1-4; 8 nucleotides match TRBD1. The ends lost 0 bases at V and 4 bases at J; junction bases unmatched: 1. The CDR3 loop spans 15 amino acids. In germline, CDR1 is MNHEY, CDR2 SVGAGI. The CDR3 loop reads CASSYSTGGNEKLFF. In DNA form, the CDR3 reads TGTGCCAGCAGTTACTCTACAGGGGGTAATGAAAAACTGTTTTTT.

The V gene is TRBV7-2, the J gene TRBJ1-6; 8 bases line up with TRBD1. Germline CDR1 reads SGHTA; CDR2 reads FQGNSA. Unmatched junction bases numbered 7, after V lost 4 bases and J lost 8 bases. The CDR3 is 15 amino acids. The CDR3 DNA is TGTGCCAGCAGCTCACCTCAGGGGGCCTATTCACCCCTCCACTTT. Translated, it gives CASSSPQGAYSPLHF.

The CDR3 protein is CASSPGGNSYEQYF. In DNA form, the CDR3 reads TGTGCCAGCAGCCCAGGGGGGAACTCCTACGAGCAGTACTTC. The chain couples TRBV7-3 to TRBJ2-7; possibly TRBD1 for D (7 bases). V was trimmed by 5 bases and J by 0 bases, leaving 11 bases between them. Germline V lookup: CDR1 SGHTA, CDR2 FQGTGA. The CDR3 has 14 residues.

The chain has TRBV5-1 and TRBJ1-1; D may be TRBD1 (6 bases). Germline V gene sequence: CDR1 SGHRS, CDR2 YFSETQ. Trimming shortened V by 3 bases and J by 1 base, and 19 bases separated the two germline ends. The CDR3 is made up of 17 amino acids. CDR3 in DNA: TGCGCCAGCAGCTCCCACCGGGGGGGGGCAGCGAACACTGAAGCTTTCTTT. Residues: CASSSHRGGAANTEAFF. Drawing the rest from reference TRBV5-1 and TRBJ1-1, the complete variable domain is KAGVTQTPRYLIKTRGQQVTLSCSPISGHRSVSWYQQTPGQGLQFLFEYFSETQRNKGNFPGRFSGRQFSNSRSEMNVSTLELGDSALYLCASSSHRGGAANTEAFFGQGTRLTVV.

The chain uses TRBV6-5 and TRBJ2-2; D perhaps matches TRBD2 (5 bases). Trimming shortened V by 6 bases and J by 3 bases, and 11 bases separated the two germline ends. The CDR3 is made up of 14 amino acids. The germline V gene encodes CDR1 MNHEY and CDR2 SVGAGI. CDR3 sequence (DNA): TGTGCCAGCAGCCCCACTAGGGACACCGGGGAGCTGTTTTTT. As protein: CASSPTRDTGELFF.

This sequence joins TRBV9 and TRBJ2-5, with 10 bases fitting TRBD1. Germline V gene sequence: CDR1 SGDLS, CDR2 YYNGEE. The CDR3 spans 16 residues. The V gene end was trimmed by 1 base and the J gene end by 3 bases; junction bases not matched to a gene: 6. The CDR3 DNA reads as TGTGCCAGCAGCGTACTGGCGGGACAGGGGAAAGAGACCCAGTACTTC. Translation: CASSVLAGQGKETQYF. The full variable domain, rest sourced from reference TRBV9 and TRBJ2-5, is DSGVTQTPKHLITATGQRVTLRCSPRSGDLSVYWYQQSLDQGLQFLIQYYNGEERAKGNILERFSAQQFPDLHSELNLSSLELGDSALYFCASSVLAGQGKETQYFGPGTRLLVL.

V gene TRBV12-5 combines with J gene TRBJ2-3; 9 bases line up with TRBD2. Trimming took 7 bases from V and 6 from J; bases not matched to a gene: 8. Germline CDR1 and CDR2: LGHNT and FRNRAP. The CDR3 totals 14 residues. The CDR3 nucleotides read TGTGCTAGTGCCTGGGGGACTAGCTTGGATACGCAGTATTTT. This sequence encodes CASAWGTSLDTQYF.

V gene TRBV11-3 combines with J gene TRBJ2-3; TRBD2 matches 7 bases. The CDR3 runs to 15 residues. CDR1 is SGHNT and CDR2 is YENEEA in the germline V gene. With V trimmed by 5 bases and J by 1 base, 6 bases remained unmatched. CDR3 residues: CASSLGGIGTDTQYF. For the CDR3, the DNA is TGTGCCAGCAGCCTCGGGGGGATCGGCACAGATACGCAGTATTTT.

The V call is TRBV2, the J call TRBJ1-3; tentatively, D is TRBD1 (6 bases). CDR1 and CDR2 from the germline V gene are SNHLY and FYNNEI. V gave up 6 bases and J gave up 0 bases, with 15 bases separating them. The CDR3 has 16 residues. The CDR3 DNA reads TGTGCCAGCAGGAGGACAGTAATCCGCTCTGGAAACACCATATATTTT. It encodes CASRRTVIRSGNTIYF.

This sequence joins TRBV3-1 (or the pseudogene TRBV3-2) and TRBJ1-1; 7 nucleotides align to TRBD1. V dropped 4 bases and J dropped 11; count of bases not matched to a gene: 13. CDR3 length: 14 residues. The V gene's germline CDR1 is LGHDT and CDR2 YNNKEL (reference sequence). The CDR3 nucleotides are TGTGCCAGCAGCCCGTACGGACAGGCCCCGGGGGCTTTCTTT. Its translation is CASSPYGQAPGAFF.

V gene TRBV10-2 combines with J gene TRBJ1-6; D remains ambiguous. The CDR3 runs 14 residues. The V and J ends lost 3 bases and 3 bases respectively, with 6 bases between them. Germline CDR1 WSHSY, CDR2 SAAADI. CDR3 residues: CASSETDYNSPLHF. DNA for the CDR3: TGCGCCAGCAGTGAAACTGACTATAATTCACCCCTCCACTTT.

This rearrangement joins TRBV15 to TRBJ1-1; weak D call: TRBD1 (5 bases). This CDR3 comprises 14 residues. V lost 0 bases, J lost 1 base, and 6 bases lay in between. Germline CDR1 LNHNV, CDR2 YYDKDF (reference sequence). The CDR3 nucleotides are TGTGCCACCAGCAGAGACAGGGAGAACACTGAAGCTTTCTTT. Amino acids: CATSRDRENTEAFF.

CDR3 nucleotide sequence: TGTGCCAGTAGTAGGGGCGAATGGGCAGGGGGCTACACCTTC. Translation gives CASSRGEWAGGYTF. V and J are TRBV19 and TRBJ1-2; tentatively, D is TRBD1 (5 bases). The V gene lost 4 bases and the J gene lost 8 bases, with 17 bases spanning the gap. The germline gives CDR1 LNHDA, CDR2 SQIVND (reference sequence). The CDR3 length is 14 residues.

The chain recombines TRBV5-1 with TRBJ2-2; D may be TRBD2 (5 bases). Germline lookup yields CDR1 SGHRS and CDR2 YFSETQ. V was clipped by 4 bases and J by 6 bases, with 10 bases between them. CDR3 size: 13 residues. CDR3 residues: CASSLLVSGELFF. CDR3 sequence (DNA): TGCGCCAGCAGCCTACTAGTATCCGGGGAGCTGTTTTTT.

The chain couples TRBV10-3 to TRBJ2-1; TRBD2 aligns across 10 bases. The length of the CDR3 is 15 residues. After removal of 3 bases from V and 9 bases from J, the junction contained 8 bases not matched to a gene. Germline CDR1 is ENHRY and CDR2 is SYGVKD. DNA for the CDR3: TGTGCCATCAGTGACTTAAGCGGGGGGGGTGTTGAGCAGTTCTTC. It specifies CAISDLSGGGVEQFF.

This clone was detected once. The V gene is TRBV5-5, the J gene TRBJ2-5; perhaps TRBD1 as D (5 bases). The CDR3 length is 14 residues. Germline V gene sequence: CDR1 SGHKS, CDR2 YYEKEE (reference sequence). Trimming removed 0 bases from V and 5 bases from J, with 11 bases in between. CDR3 nucleotides: TGTGCCAGCAGCTTGGTCGGCAGGGTTGAGACCCAGTACTTC. The encoded protein is CASSLVGRVETQYF.

V is TRBV4-2 and J is TRBJ1-2; 7 bases match TRBD1. The length of the CDR3 is 14 residues. V shed 1 base and J 7 bases; nucleotides not matched to a gene: 6. Germline CDR1 reads LGHNA; CDR2 reads YNFKEQ. The CDR3 bases are TGTGCCAGCAGCCAAGGACAGGGTCAGTCTGGCTACACCTTC. Protein: CASSQGQGQSGYTF.

The genes are TRBV19 and TRBJ2-1; the match to TRBD2 covers 15 bases. Losses at the gene ends were 4 bases for V and 4 bases for J; bases not matched to a gene: 5. The CDR3 is 17 residues long. Germline V gene sequence: CDR1 LNHDA, CDR2 SQIVND (reference sequence). The CDR3 sequence: CASSSGTSGGKYNEQFF. The CDR3 DNA is TGTGCCAGTAGTAGCGGGACTAGCGGGGGGAAATACAATGAGCAGTTCTTC.

V gene TRBV7-9 combines with J gene TRBJ1-1; tentative D call: TRBD1 (5 bases). Germline V lookup: CDR1 SEHNR, CDR2 FQNEAQ (reference sequence). The CDR3 has 16 amino acids. V shed 5 bases and J shed 1 base, with 17 bases lying between them. The CDR3 is CASSAPGGGGNTEAFF. As DNA, the CDR3 is TGTGCCAGCAGCGCCCCCGGGGGAGGTGGGAACACTGAAGCTTTCTTT.

The chain recombines TRBV18 with TRBJ1-3, with 7 bases aligning to TRBD1. Germline V gene sequence: CDR1 KGHSH, CDR2 LQKENI. V shed 3 bases, J shed 0 bases, and the junction held 11 bases outside the gene matches. CDR3 length: 18 residues. The CDR3 spells CASSPFRDRRRSGNTIYF. The CDR3 DNA is TGTGCCAGCTCACCGTTTCGGGACAGAAGACGCTCTGGAAACACCATATATTTT.

This chain links TRBV18 with TRBJ1-1, with D perhaps matching TRBD1 (5 bases). CDR1 is KGHSH, CDR2 LQKENI, per germline. The V end lost 6 bases, the J end lost 0 bases, and 11 bases lay between the germline ends. CDR3 size: 14 residues. DNA of the CDR3: TGTGCCAGCTCTGGGGGAGGATTGAACACTGAAGCTTTCTTT. This gives the protein CASSGGGLNTEAFF.

In its sample, this clone was seen once. The chain carries TRBV2 and TRBJ2-1; 15 bases align to TRBD2. The germline CDR1 and CDR2 sequences are SNHLY and FYNNEI. The CDR3 extends over 17 amino acids. The J segment lost 12 bases and the V segment lost 8 bases, leaving 17 bases of the junction unmatched. This CDR3 reads CASSGVGLAGGHTRQFF. The DNA of the CDR3 is TGTGCCAGCTCCGGAGTCGGACTAGCGGGGGGGCATACTCGGCAGTTCTTC.